This T cell receptor beta chain was recorded in a study of blood T cell repertoires in COVID-19. V lost 1 base, J lost 10 bases, and 25 bases lay in between. The CDR3 has 17 amino acids. Germline CDR1 SGHNT, CDR2 YYREEE (reference sequence). Data came from immunoSEQ multiplex PCR; TCRdb stores just in-frame clones and leaves some out. The sample lists 300,000 to 400,000 clones, around nine tenths occurring once. V is TRBV5-4 and J is TRBJ2-3, with a tentative D call TRBD1 (6 bases). What was sequenced was PBMCs or T cells enriched from blood (not recorded which). The sequence derives from a woman aged 25 to 39 who had been exposed to COVID-19. The chain's CDR3 is CASSLRRNTTGGGAQYF. The CDR3 DNA reads as TGTGCCAGCAGCTTGCGCCGGAACACGACAGGCGGTGGGGCGCAGTATTTT.